This T cell receptor beta chain stems from a study of cytomegalovirus exposure and HLA in healthy donors. The study's findings and limits: Previously analyzed data showed that most TCR beta V segments were productive at a frequency of about 90% or about 30%. Reportedly, fewer N-insertions than the roughly 690-donor mean appeared in an Asian-associated ancestry cluster in a later analysis. A likely sequencing artifact accounted for one observed cluster of highly shared sequence variants.

The donors (healthy individuals) were bone marrow donors. J was trimmed by 4 bases and V by 2 bases; bases with no gene match: 5. Germline lookup yields CDR1 SGHTA and CDR2 FQGNSA. The CDR3 has 17 amino acids. 13 Jbeta primers and 60 Vbeta primers were used for the PCR. Assay: immunoSEQ multiplex PCR; the TCRdb copy retains only in-frame clones and omits some. The profile shows around 200,000 clones, roughly 79% of them singletons. In this sample, this clone turned up many times. Its specificity is unknown. The specimen sequenced was PBMCs. The origin of this receptor is a woman aged 30 to 39 in good health and CMV-seropositive. The chain links TRBV7-2 to TRBJ2-2; 12 bases map to TRBD2. The CDR3 region is CASSLLLAGGGTGELFF. CDR3 in DNA: TGTGCCAGCAGCTTACTACTAGCGGGAGGCGGCACCGGGGAGCTGTTTTTT.